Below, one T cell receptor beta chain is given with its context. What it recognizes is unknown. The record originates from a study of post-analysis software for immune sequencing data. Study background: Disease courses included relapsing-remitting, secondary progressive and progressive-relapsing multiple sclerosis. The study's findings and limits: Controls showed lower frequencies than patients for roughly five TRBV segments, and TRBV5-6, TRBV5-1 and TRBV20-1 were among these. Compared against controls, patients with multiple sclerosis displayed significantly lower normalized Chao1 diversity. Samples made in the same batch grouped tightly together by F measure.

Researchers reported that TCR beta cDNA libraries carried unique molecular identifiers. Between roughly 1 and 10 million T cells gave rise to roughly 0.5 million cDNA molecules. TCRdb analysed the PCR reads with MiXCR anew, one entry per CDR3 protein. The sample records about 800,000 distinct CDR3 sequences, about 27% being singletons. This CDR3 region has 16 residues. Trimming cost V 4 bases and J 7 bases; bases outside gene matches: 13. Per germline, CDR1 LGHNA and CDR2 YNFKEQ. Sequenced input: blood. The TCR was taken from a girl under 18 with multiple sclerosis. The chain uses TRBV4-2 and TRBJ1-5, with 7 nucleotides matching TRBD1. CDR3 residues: CASSPVVAGGGQPQHF. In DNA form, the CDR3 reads TGTGCCAGCAGCCCAGTCGTGGCAGGGGGAGGCCAGCCCCAGCATTTT.